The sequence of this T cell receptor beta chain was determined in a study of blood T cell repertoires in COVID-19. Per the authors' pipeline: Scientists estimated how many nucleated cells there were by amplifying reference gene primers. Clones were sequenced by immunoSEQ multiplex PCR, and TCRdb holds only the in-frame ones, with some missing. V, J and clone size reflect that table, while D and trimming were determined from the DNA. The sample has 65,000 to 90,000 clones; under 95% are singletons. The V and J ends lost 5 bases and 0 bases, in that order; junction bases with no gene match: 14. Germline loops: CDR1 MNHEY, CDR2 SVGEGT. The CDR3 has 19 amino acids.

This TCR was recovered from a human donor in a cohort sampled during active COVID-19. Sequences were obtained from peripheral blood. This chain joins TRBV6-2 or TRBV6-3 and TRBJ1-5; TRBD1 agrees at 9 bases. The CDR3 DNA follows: TGTGCCAGCAGTCAAAAATACCGGGACAGGGCGGATAGCAATCAGCCCCAGCATTTT. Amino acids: CASSQKYRDRADSNQPQHF.